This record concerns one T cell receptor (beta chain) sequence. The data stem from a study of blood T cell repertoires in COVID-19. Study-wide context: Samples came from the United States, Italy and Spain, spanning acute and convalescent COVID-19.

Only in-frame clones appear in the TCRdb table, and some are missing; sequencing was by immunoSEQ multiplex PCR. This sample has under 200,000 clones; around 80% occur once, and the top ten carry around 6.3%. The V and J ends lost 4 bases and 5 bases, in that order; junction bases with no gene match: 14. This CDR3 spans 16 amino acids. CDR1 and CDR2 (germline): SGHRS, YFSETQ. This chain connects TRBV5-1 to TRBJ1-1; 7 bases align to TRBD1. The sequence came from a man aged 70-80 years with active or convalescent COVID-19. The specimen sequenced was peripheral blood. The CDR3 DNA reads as TGCGCCAGCAGCCAAGATATGACAGGGCTTTTTACTGAAGCTTTCTTT. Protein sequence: CASSQDMTGLFTEAFF.